This entry is about one T cell receptor beta chain. These data are taken from a study of blood T cell repertoires in COVID-19. Study context: Sites in the United States, Italy and Spain provided acute and convalescent COVID-19 samples. PBMCs, B-cell-depleted T cells, or T cells provided the cDNA or gDNA that made up the material.

Authors' data handling: Cell counts per sample came from amplifying reference gene primers. Profiled with immunoSEQ multiplex PCR; TCRdb holds only in-frame clones, not every one. V, J and clone size reflect that table, while D and trimming were determined from the DNA. The sample lists about 300,000 clones; about 88% were seen once. The CDR3 totals 15 residues. The germline gives CDR1 MNHEY, CDR2 SVGAGI. Deletions cut 4 bases from V and 0 bases from J, with 7 bases between. The J gene is TRBJ2-6, the V gene TRBV6-5, with D perhaps TRBD2 (6 bases). The TCR originated in a man between 65 and 80 years old with acute or convalescent COVID-19. The sequencing sample was made of peripheral blood. Here the CDR3 DNA reads TGTGCCAGCAGTTCCGGGAGCTCTGGGGCCAACGTCCTGACTTTC. Translation gives CASSSGSSGANVLTF.